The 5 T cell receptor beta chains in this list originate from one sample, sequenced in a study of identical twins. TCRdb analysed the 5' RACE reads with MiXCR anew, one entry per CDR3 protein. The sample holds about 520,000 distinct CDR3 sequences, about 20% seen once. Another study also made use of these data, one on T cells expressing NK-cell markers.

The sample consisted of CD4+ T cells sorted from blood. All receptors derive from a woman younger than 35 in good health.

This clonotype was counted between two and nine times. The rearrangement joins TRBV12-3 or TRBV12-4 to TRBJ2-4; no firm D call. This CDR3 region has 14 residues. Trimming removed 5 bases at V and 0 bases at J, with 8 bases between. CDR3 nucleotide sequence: TGTGCCAGCAGTCTTCATTTAGCCAAAAACATTCAGTACTTC. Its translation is CASSLHLAKNIQYF.

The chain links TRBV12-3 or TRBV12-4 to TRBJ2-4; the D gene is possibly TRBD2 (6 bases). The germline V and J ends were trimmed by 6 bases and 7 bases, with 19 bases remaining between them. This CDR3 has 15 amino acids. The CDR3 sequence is CASSRLTGRGNIQYF. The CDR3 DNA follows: TGTGCCAGCAGCCGCCTGACGGGGCGGGGTAACATTCAGTACTTC.

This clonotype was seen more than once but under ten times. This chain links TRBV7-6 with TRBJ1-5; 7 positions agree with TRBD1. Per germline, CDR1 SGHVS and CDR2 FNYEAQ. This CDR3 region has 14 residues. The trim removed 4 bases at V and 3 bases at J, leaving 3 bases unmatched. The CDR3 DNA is TGTGCCAGCAGCTCGGGACAGTTCAATCAGCCCCAGCATTTT. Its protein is CASSSGQFNQPQHF.

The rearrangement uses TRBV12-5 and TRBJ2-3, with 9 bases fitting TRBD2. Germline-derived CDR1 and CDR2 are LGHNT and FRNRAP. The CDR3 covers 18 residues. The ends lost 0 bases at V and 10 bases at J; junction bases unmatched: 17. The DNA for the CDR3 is TGTGCTAGTGGTTTGGTAGCTTCTAGCGGGGCCAAAGGCCGTGCGCAGTATTTT. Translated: CASGLVASSGAKGRAQYF. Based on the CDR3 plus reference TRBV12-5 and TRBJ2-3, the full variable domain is DARVTQTPRHKVTEMGQEVTMRCQPILGHNTVFWYRQTMMQGLELLAYFRNRAPLDDSGMPKDRFSAEMPDATLATLKIQPSEPRDSAVYFCASGLVASSGAKGRAQYFGPGTRLTVL.

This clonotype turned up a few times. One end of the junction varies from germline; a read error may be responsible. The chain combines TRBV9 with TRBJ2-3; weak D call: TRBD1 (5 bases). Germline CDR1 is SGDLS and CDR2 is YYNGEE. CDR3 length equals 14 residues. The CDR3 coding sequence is TGTGCCAACAGCGAACGATGGACAACAGATACGCAGTATTTT. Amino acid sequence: CANSERWTTDTQYF.